Listed below are T cell receptor beta chains from one sample, sequenced in a study of post-analysis software for immune sequencing data. A single record per CDR3 protein comes from TCRdb applying MiXCR to the PCR reads. The top ten clones hold about 8% of a sample with 350,000 to 450,000 distinct CDR3 sequences, approximately 39% of them seen once. The sample comprised blood. The receptors were gathered from a girl aged 2-10 years with multiple sclerosis. Each CDR3 is given with its conserved first and last residue. A D gene is named only where the DNA matches it firmly. Size values are once, few and many counts, or a class for expanded clones, and some rows have none.

.	.	TRBV7-2	TRBJ2-1	CASSRQRDNGKQFF	TGTGCCAGCAGCCGTCAGAGGGACAACGGAAAGCAGTTCTTC
few	.	TRBV7-2	TRBJ2-7	CASSPSTEQYF	TGTGCCAGCAGCCCATCTACCGAGCAGTACTTC
few	TRBD1	TRBV5-5	TRBJ1-2	CASSLGTGLEYGYTF	TGTGCCAGCAGCTTGGGGACAGGGCTCGAATATGGCTACACCTTC
few	.	TRBV20-1	TRBJ2-1	CSASVAHNEQFF	TGCAGTGCTAGCGTGGCTCACAATGAGCAGTTCTTC
.	TRBD1	TRBV12-3/TRBV12-4	TRBJ2-1	CASSLEGAVWSYNEQFF	TGTGCCAGCAGTTTAGAGGGGGCAGTTTGGTCCTACAATGAGCAGTTCTTC
.	.	TRBV10-3	TRBJ2-7	CAISEDYSYEQYF	TGTGCCATCAGTGAGGACTATTCCTACGAGCAGTACTTC
few	.	TRBV5-6	TRBJ2-1	CASSFIGDSYNEQFF	TGTGCCAGCAGCTTCATCGGGGACTCCTACAATGAGCAGTTCTTC
.	.	TRBV4-1	TRBJ1-4	CASSQVGVGNEKLFF	TGCGCCAGCAGCCAAGTTGGGGTCGGGAATGAAAAACTGTTTTTT
few	TRBD1	TRBV20-1	TRBJ2-3	CSARDGTGATDTQYF	TGCAGTGCTAGAGATGGCACAGGGGCCACAGATACGCAGTATTTT
.	TRBD1	TRBV5-6	TRBJ2-7	CASSLRTGGNEQYF	TGTGCCAGCAGTTTACGGACAGGGGGCAACGAGCAGTACTTC
.	TRBD2	TRBV4-2	TRBJ2-1	CASSQGTAGGRAYNEQFF	TGTGCCAGCAGCCAGGGTACCGCGGGGGGTCGCGCCTACAATGAGCAGTTCTTC
many	.	TRBV12-3/TRBV12-4	TRBJ1-2	CASSLGTPNYGYTF	TGTGCCAGCAGTTTAGGGACACCAAACTATGGCTACACCTTC
few	.	TRBV3-1	TRBJ2-7	CASSQDLWQIYEQYF	TGTGCCAGCAGCCAAGACCTATGGCAGATCTACGAGCAGTACTTC
.	TRBD1	TRBV28	TRBJ1-2	CASSPTDRSQAGYTF	TGTGCCAGCAGTCCGACGGACAGGAGCCAAGCTGGCTACACCTTC
.	TRBD1	TRBV7-2	TRBJ1-6	CASSMTGGSPLHF	TGTGCCAGCAGCATGACAGGGGGCTCACCCCTCCACTTT
.	.	TRBV29-1	TRBJ1-2	CSVLAKPDRTGYTF	TGCAGCGTATTAGCCAAACCAGACAGAACGGGCTACACCTTC
once	TRBD1	TRBV7-8	TRBJ1-5	CASSLARFPGGDSNQPQHF	TGTGCCAGCAGCTTAGCTCGCTTCCCAGGGGGCGATAGCAATCAGCCCCAGCATTTT
few	.	TRBV11-2	TRBJ2-6	CASGGGRYSGANVLTF	TGTGCCAGCGGAGGGGGCCGATACTCTGGGGCCAACGTCCTGACTTTC
many	.	TRBV5-1	TRBJ2-1	CASSLDTNLVRGSEQFF	TGCGCCAGCAGCTTGGATACGAATTTAGTCCGGGGAAGTGAGCAGTTCTTC
.	TRBD2	TRBV14	TRBJ2-1	CASSQDWLAGSGDEQFF	TGTGCCAGCAGCCAAGATTGGCTAGCGGGGTCTGGGGATGAGCAGTTCTTC
few	TRBD2	TRBV12-3/TRBV12-4	TRBJ2-5	CASSLGQQGSGGQETQYF	TGTGCCAGCAGTTTAGGGCAACAAGGTAGCGGGGGCCAAGAGACCCAGTACTTC
.	.	TRBV6-5	TRBJ2-3	CASSYTPGLAVRDTQYF	TGTGCCAGCAGTTACACGCCGGGACTTGCCGTTAGGGATACGCAGTATTTT
.	.	TRBV6-5	TRBJ1-2	CASSPWADGIGYTF	TGTGCCAGCAGCCCTTGGGCGGACGGTATTGGCTACACCTTC
.	.	TRBV5-1	TRBJ2-3	CASSQTGASTDTQYF	TGCGCCAGCAGCCAGACTGGAGCTAGCACAGATACGCAGTATTTT
few	.	TRBV9	TRBJ2-3	CASSPTGYGTDTQYF	TGTGCCAGCAGCCCCACGGGTTACGGGACAGATACGCAGTATTTT
.	TRBD1	TRBV28	TRBJ2-3	CASSTGQFTDTQYF	TGTGCCAGTTCAACGGGACAGTTCACAGATACGCAGTATTTT
few	.	TRBV28	TRBJ2-4	CASSLNRGLAKNIQYF	TGTGCCAGCAGTTTAAACCGGGGACTAGCCAAAAACATTCAGTACTTC
.	TRBD1	TRBV5-1	TRBJ1-1	CASSLTPLRGHTEAFF	TGCGCCAGCAGCTTGACTCCCCTAAGGGGGCACACTGAAGCTTTCTTT
.	.	TRBV28	TRBJ2-3	CASSLGQSDTQYF	TGTGCCAGCAGCCTCGGGCAGTCGGATACGCAGTATTTT
few	.	TRBV20-1	TRBJ2-7	CSGRQDREQYF	TGCAGCGGTCGGCAAGATCGAGAGCAGTACTTC
.	.	TRBV12-3/TRBV12-4	TRBJ1-2	CASSLTGYAYGYTF	TGTGCCAGCAGCCTAACAGGGTACGCCTATGGCTACACCTTC
.	.	TRBV18	TRBJ2-3	CASSPPEVPNTDTQYF	TGTGCCAGCTCACCACCTGAAGTCCCGAACACAGATACGCAGTATTTT
few	TRBD1	TRBV2	TRBJ1-2	CASEKSQTAGVGQNYGYTF	TGTGCCAGCGAGAAGAGCCAAACAGCGGGAGTGGGACAGAACTATGGCTACACCTTC
.	.	TRBV5-1	TRBJ2-7	CASSLGQAPYEQYF	TGCGCCAGCAGCTTGGGGCAGGCCCCCTACGAGCAGTACTTC
many	.	TRBV12-3/TRBV12-4	TRBJ1-5	CASSLSDTRRPQHF	TGTGCCAGCAGCCTTTCCGACACCAGGAGGCCCCAGCATTTT
.	.	TRBV9	TRBJ1-2	CASSAALAPNYGYTF	TGTGCCAGCAGCGCCGCGCTGGCCCCTAACTATGGCTACACCTTC